Below are 3 T cell receptor beta chains sequenced from a single sample in a study of T cells after yellow fever vaccination. One entry per CDR3 protein, called by TCRdb with MiXCR from the 5' RACE reads. The repertoire holds 70,000 or so distinct CDR3 sequences, with under 6.5% as singletons. The material sequenced was CD4+ T cells sorted from PBMCs, taken roughly 14 days after the first yellow fever vaccination. The receptors were sampled from a man between 18 and 29 years old who received the YFV17D yellow fever vaccine.

There are many counts of this clonotype. The CDR3 DNA reads as TGTGCCAGCAGTTACTCGAGTTGGCGGGGGGTCTACAATGAGCAGTTCTTC. Its protein is CASSYSSWRGVYNEQFF. The chain couples TRBV6-5 to TRBJ2-1; 8 bases line up with TRBD2. V was clipped by 0 bases and J by 3 bases; unmatched bases: 7. The germline V gene encodes CDR1 MNHEY and CDR2 SVGAGI. The CDR3 spans 17 residues.

About this clonotype: A much larger clone differs by one base, so this may be a read error. This likely comes from a read error, as the CDR3 has no conserved phenylalanine or tryptophan at its end. This chain uses TRBV11-2 with TRBJ2-1; D call uncertain. CDR1 and CDR2 (germline): SGHAT, FQNNGV. The V end lost 5 bases, the J end lost 6 bases, and 11 bases lay between the germline ends. This CDR3 spans 13 amino acids. CDR3 sequence (DNA): TGTGCCAGCAGCCCCCGACGAGGCAATGAGCAGTTCTTA. The encoded protein is CASSPRRGNEQFL.

Many counts were recorded for this clonotype. The chain uses TRBV15 and TRBJ1-2; possibly TRBD1 for D (6 bases). Looked up from germline, CDR1 is LNHNV and CDR2 is YYDKDF (reference sequence). The germline V and J ends were trimmed by 4 bases and 5 bases, with 8 bases remaining between them. The CDR3 runs to 12 residues. The chain's CDR3 is CATSTTGYGYTF. The CDR3 coding sequence is TGTGCCACCAGCACAACAGGGTATGGCTACACCTTC.